The 29 T cell receptor beta chains in this list originate from one sample, sequenced in a study of CD8 T cells in ankylosing spondylitis. Study-level results: A TCR beta motif of roughly eight highly homologous variants appeared characteristic of ankylosing spondylitis blood.

TCRdb recomputed calls from the 5' RACE reads with MiXCR, one row per CDR3 protein. The table lists approximately 440,000 distinct CDR3 sequences, roughly 18% of them singletons. The antigens for these receptors are not known. Sequences were obtained from blood, either unsorted or a sorted T cell fraction (not recorded which). These receptors were taken from a male donor with ankylosing spondylitis.

This clonotype was seen only a few times. This chain joins TRBV20-1 and TRBJ2-1; tentatively, D is TRBD1 or TRBD2 (5 bases each). Germline CDR1 DFQATT, CDR2 SNEGSKA (reference sequence). The CDR3 is 15 amino acids. V lost 0 bases to trimming and J lost 4 bases, with 13 bases between them. The CDR3 protein is CSARDPGDPYNEQFF. The DNA of the CDR3 is TGCAGTGCTAGAGATCCCGGGGACCCATACAATGAGCAGTTCTTC.

Only a few counts were recorded for this clonotype. The CDR3 loop is CASSSRGGPEAFF. CDR3 nucleotides: TGCGCCAGCAGCTCCCGCGGCGGCCCTGAAGCTTTCTTT. The chain has TRBV5-1 and TRBJ1-1; D call uncertain. This CDR3 contains 13 residues. V was clipped by 3 bases and J by 6 bases, with 12 bases between them. In germline, CDR1 is SGHRS, CDR2 YFSETQ.

The CDR3 is CASSIESGGFSNQPQHF. The DNA for the CDR3 is TGTGCCAGTAGTATCGAGTCAGGGGGCTTTAGCAATCAGCCCCAGCATTTT. The genes are TRBV19 and TRBJ1-5, with 8 bases lining up with TRBD1. The germline CDR1 and CDR2 sequences are LNHDA and SQIVND (reference sequence). J gave up 0 bases and V 3 bases, and 7 bases lay outside the gene matches. The CDR3 has 17 amino acids.

This clonotype was observed a handful of times. The chain has TRBV12-3 or TRBV12-4 and TRBJ1-1; 7 nucleotides agree with TRBD1. CDR3 length: 14 residues. Losses at the gene ends were 6 bases for V and 4 bases for J; bases not matched to a gene: 8. CDR3 coding DNA: TGTGCCAGCAGCACCCTAGGACAGGTCACTGAAGCTTTCTTT. It translates to CASSTLGQVTEAFF.

This clonotype was seen more than once but under ten times. The rearrangement links TRBV7-3 to TRBJ2-1; 7 positions match TRBD2. The CDR3 has 17 amino acids. Looked up from germline, CDR1 is SGHTA and CDR2 is FQGTGA. The V segment lost 2 bases and the J segment 3 bases; nucleotides outside the gene matches: 10. The CDR3 DNA is TGTGCCAGCAGCTTAGAGGGAGCGGGGACTCTCTACAATGAGCAGTTCTTC. Residues: CASSLEGAGTLYNEQFF. The variable domain in full, completed from reference TRBV7-3 and TRBJ2-1, reads GAGVSQTPSNKVTEKGKYVELRCDPISGHTALYWYRQSLGQGPEFLIYFQGTGAADDSGLPNDRFFAVRPEGSVSTLKIQRTERGDSAVYLCASSLEGAGTLYNEQFFGPGTRLTVL.

This clonotype occurred a few times. This chain links TRBV7-9 with TRBJ2-4; 9 bases map to TRBD1. Germline V lookup: CDR1 SEHNR, CDR2 FQNEAQ (reference sequence). The CDR3 contains 15 residues. The junction had 7 bases not matched to a gene; V was cut back by 4 bases and J by 6 bases. The CDR3 bases are TGTGCCAGCAGCTCCACAGACAGGGGGGCAAACATTCAGTACTTC. It specifies CASSSTDRGANIQYF. The full variable domain, rest sourced from reference TRBV7-9 and TRBJ2-4, is DTGVSQNPRHKITKRGQNVTFRCDPISEHNRLYWYRQTLGQGPEFLTYFQNEAQLEKSRLLSDRFSAERPKGSFSTLEIQRTEQGDSAMYLCASSSTDRGANIQYFGAGTRLSVL.

The J gene is TRBJ2-7, the V gene TRBV2; TRBD1 might be the D (6 bases). The CDR3 is 13 residues long. Germline assignment: CDR1 SNHLY and CDR2 FYNNEI. The germline V and J ends were trimmed by 3 bases and 6 bases, with 12 bases remaining between them. CDR3 region: CASSETGFREQYF. CDR3 DNA: TGTGCCAGCAGTGAGACAGGTTTCCGCGAGCAGTACTTC.

This clonotype came up a few times. This sequence joins TRBV7-8 and TRBJ2-1; D tentatively reads TRBD1 or TRBD2 (6 bases each). The CDR3 totals 16 residues. V was clipped by 5 bases and J by 0 bases, with 14 bases between them. The germline V gene has CDR1 SGHVS and CDR2 FQNEAQ. CDR3: CASSLGGPPSYNEQFF. The CDR3 nucleotides read TGTGCCAGCAGCCTGGGGGGCCCCCCCTCCTACAATGAGCAGTTCTTC. The entire variable domain, with the rest obtained from reference TRBV7-8 and TRBJ2-1, is as follows: GAGVSQSPRYKVAKRGQDVALRCDPISGHVSLFWYQQALGQGPEFLTYFQNEAQLDKSGLPSDRFFAERPEGSVSTLKIQRTQQEDSAVYLCASSLGGPPSYNEQFFGPGTRLTVL.

The chain has TRBV7-9 and TRBJ1-2, with D maybe TRBD1 (6 bases). With 4 bases removed from V and 2 bases from J, the gap between germline ends came to 17 bases. The germline V gene has CDR1 SEHNR and CDR2 FQNEAQ (reference sequence). The CDR3 totals 16 residues. The CDR3 bases are TGTGCCAGCAGCTCCACAGATCACAGGGACAACTATGGCTACACCTTC. Protein: CASSSTDHRDNYGYTF.

The chain has TRBV6-2 or TRBV6-3 and TRBJ2-7, with 7 nucleotides matching TRBD1. Germline V lookup: CDR1 MNHEY, CDR2 SVGEGT. The V and J ends lost 9 bases and 0 bases, in that order; junction bases with no gene match: 5. The CDR3 consists of 13 residues. CDR3 residues: CASGRGTSYEQYF. The CDR3 region has the DNA TGTGCCAGTGGCAGGGGGACCTCCTACGAGCAGTACTTC.

The rearrangement links TRBV7-9 to TRBJ2-1; 7 bases map to TRBD2. The CDR3 extends over 14 amino acids. V lost 8 bases, J lost 4 bases, and 8 bases stayed unmatched. Germline CDR1 and CDR2: SEHNR and FQNEAQ (reference sequence). Here the CDR3 DNA reads TGTGCCAGCGGGGGGGTAGCAGATTACAATGAGCAGTTCTTC. It encodes CASGGVADYNEQFF.

V is TRBV10-3 and J is TRBJ1-2; D is unclear. V lost 3 bases to trimming and J lost 4 bases, with 6 bases between them. Germline CDR1 reads ENHRY; CDR2 reads SYGVKD. The CDR3 consists of 12 residues. The CDR3 region has the DNA TGTGCCATCAGTGACGGAATCTATGGCTACACCTTC. Protein: CAISDGIYGYTF.

The chain employs TRBV5-1 and TRBJ1-3, with D perhaps matching TRBD1 (6 bases). The germline V gene has CDR1 SGHRS and CDR2 YFSETQ. The germline V and J ends were trimmed by 1 base and 4 bases, with 15 bases remaining between them. This CDR3 contains 16 residues. This CDR3 reads CASSLSAAGEGNTIYF. The CDR3 DNA reads TGCGCCAGCAGCTTGAGTGCGGCAGGGGAAGGAAACACCATATATTTT.

This clonotype was detected only a few times. J is TRBJ2-3 and V is TRBV2; D is tentatively TRBD1 or TRBD2 (5 bases each). V lost 6 bases, J lost 0 bases, and 10 bases lay in between. The CDR3 loop spans 14 amino acids. CDR1 is SNHLY, CDR2 FYNNEI, per germline. The CDR3 region is CASRFGASTDTQYF. Written as DNA, the CDR3 is TGTGCCAGCAGATTCGGGGCCAGCACAGATACGCAGTATTTT.

The rearrangement links TRBV20-1 to TRBJ2-1; D not certain. The CDR3 has 12 residues. The germline V and J ends were trimmed by 4 bases and 4 bases, with 8 bases remaining between them. Per the germline V gene, CDR1 is DFQATT and CDR2 is SNEGSKA (reference sequence). Here the CDR3 reads CSAIDRYNEQFF. The CDR3 nucleotides are TGCAGTGCTATTGATAGATACAATGAGCAGTTCTTC.

There are many counts of this clonotype. The chain joins TRBV12-3 or TRBV12-4 to TRBJ2-1, with D tentatively TRBD2 (5 bases). Deletions cut 8 bases from V and 2 bases from J, with 16 bases between. This CDR3 contains 15 residues. The CDR3 region has the DNA TGTGCCAGCTATACGACTACCCGGCCCTACAATGAGCAGTTCTTC. This encodes CASYTTTRPYNEQFF.

This clonotype occurred a few times. The chain combines TRBV20-1 with TRBJ2-1; tentatively, D is TRBD2 (7 bases). The CDR3 is 13 residues long. With 6 bases removed from V and 0 bases from J, the gap between germline ends came to 9 bases. Germline assignment: CDR1 DFQATT and CDR2 SNEGSKA (reference sequence). CDR3 DNA sequence: TGCAGTGCGGCGGGGGCCTCCTACAATGAGCAGTTCTTC. This translates into CSAAGASYNEQFF.

The table lists this clonotype with a few counts. The V gene is TRBV11-2, the J gene TRBJ2-3; D might be TRBD2 (7 bases). The V end was cut by 5 bases, the J end by 5 bases, with 14 bases between. CDR3 length: 14 amino acids. From germline, CDR1 is SGHAT and CDR2 FQNNGV. The CDR3 DNA follows: TGTGCCAGCAGCCTAGGGGGGGCGGAAGATACGCAGTATTTT. Amino acids: CASSLGGAEDTQYF.

This chain connects TRBV5-1 to TRBJ2-3, with 9 nucleotides matching TRBD1. The V segment lost 2 bases and the J segment 7 bases; nucleotides outside the gene matches: 8. The CDR3 is 15 amino acids. Germline lookup yields CDR1 SGHRS and CDR2 YFSETQ. CDR3 DNA sequence: TGCGCCAGCAGCTTACTAGGACAGGGGTCAAATACGCAGTATTTT. As protein: CASSLLGQGSNTQYF.

This clonotype has at least ten counts. V and J are TRBV12-3 or TRBV12-4 and TRBJ2-1, with D unresolved. The germline V and J ends were trimmed by 7 bases and 2 bases, with 3 bases remaining between them. The CDR3 contains 11 residues. The DNA for the CDR3 is TGTGCCAGCACTGCCTACAATGAGCAGTTCTTC. It encodes CASTAYNEQFF.

This clonotype occurred a few times. The chain uses TRBV7-2 and TRBJ2-2; a weak D match, TRBD2 (6 bases). This CDR3 contains 15 residues. V shed 0 bases and J shed 5 bases, with 10 bases lying between them. CDR1 and CDR2 (germline): SGHTA, FQGNSA. The CDR3 coding sequence is TGTGCCAGCAGCTTAGCGGGACTCCTGACCGGGGAGCTGTTTTTT. Protein product: CASSLAGLLTGELFF.

There are a few counts of this clonotype. In DNA, the CDR3 is TGTGCCTGGATCAGAGCAGGGGTAGGGGCTAACTATGGCTACACCTTC. Translating it yields CAWIRAGVGANYGYTF. The gene calls are TRBV30 and TRBJ1-2; tentatively, D is TRBD1 (6 bases). The CDR3 length is 16 residues. CDR1 and CDR2 (germline): GTSNPN, SVGIG (reference sequence). V lost 4 bases, J lost 0 bases, and 18 bases lay in between.

This clonotype was seen only a few times. The DNA of the CDR3 is TGCAGTGCTAGAAACAGACTTCAGAACACTGAAGCTTTCTTT. It yields the protein CSARNRLQNTEAFF. This sequence joins TRBV20-1 and TRBJ1-1; D remains ambiguous. V was shortened by 2 bases and J by 1 base, with 11 bases between the two germline ends. CDR3 length: 14 residues. CDR1 is DFQATT and CDR2 is SNEGSKA in the germline V gene (reference sequence).

This clonotype was observed a few times. The V call is TRBV19, the J call TRBJ1-2; D not certain. From germline, CDR1 is LNHDA and CDR2 SQIVND (reference sequence). This CDR3 contains 15 residues. The ends were cut back, 3 bases at V and 3 bases at J, with 14 bases in the middle. The CDR3 sequence is CASSIMVAADYGYTF. The CDR3 nucleotides read TGTGCCAGTAGTATCATGGTTGCGGCAGACTATGGCTACACCTTC.

This clonotype was seen only a few times. This sequence joins TRBV20-1 and TRBJ1-5; D perhaps matches TRBD1 (6 bases). Germline CDR1 is DFQATT and CDR2 is SNEGSKA (reference sequence). The CDR3 extends over 16 amino acids. V was shortened by 2 bases and J by 0 bases, with 14 bases between the two germline ends. Here the CDR3 reads CSARNDRRDSNQPQHF. The DNA for the CDR3 is TGCAGTGCTAGAAATGACAGGCGTGATAGCAATCAGCCCCAGCATTTT.

The CDR3 nucleotides read TGTGCCTGGAGTAGGTTGACAGGGGGAAATCAGCCCCAGCATTTT. The encoded protein is CAWSRLTGGNQPQHF. V and J are TRBV30 and TRBJ1-5; TRBD1 matches 9 bases. CDR3 length: 15 amino acids. V trimming: 2 bases; J trimming: 4 bases; junction bases outside the gene matches: 6. The germline gives CDR1 GTSNPN, CDR2 SVGIG (reference sequence).

This clonotype has just one count. CDR3 DNA: TGTGCCAGCAGCTTATTGGGACAGGGGCCCCAAGAGACCCAGTACTTC. The encoded protein is CASSLLGQGPQETQYF. The chain uses TRBV7-8 and TRBJ2-5, with 10 positions matching TRBD1. The V gene's germline CDR1 is SGHVS and CDR2 FQNEAQ. With V trimmed by 2 bases and J by 1 base, 4 bases remained unmatched. This CDR3 is 16 amino acids long.

The chain links TRBV24-1 to TRBJ2-7, with 10 bases that match TRBD2. The ends lost 0 bases at V and 7 bases at J; junction bases unmatched: 17. Germline lookup yields CDR1 KGHDR and CDR2 SFDVKD. The length of the CDR3 is 19 residues. CDR3 DNA: TGTGCCACCAGTGATTTGCCGGGGGATAGCGGGAGGACCCTGAGTGAGCAGTACTTC. This translates into CATSDLPGDSGRTLSEQYF.

This rearrangement joins TRBV6-1 to TRBJ1-6; D perhaps matches TRBD1 (5 bases). This CDR3 spans 15 amino acids. Deletions cut 7 bases from V and 7 bases from J, with 17 bases between. Germline values: CDR1 MNHNS, CDR2 SASEGT. CDR3 protein: CASKSQAPGNSPLHF. The CDR3 DNA reads TGTGCCAGCAAATCCCAGGCTCCAGGGAATTCACCCCTCCACTTT.